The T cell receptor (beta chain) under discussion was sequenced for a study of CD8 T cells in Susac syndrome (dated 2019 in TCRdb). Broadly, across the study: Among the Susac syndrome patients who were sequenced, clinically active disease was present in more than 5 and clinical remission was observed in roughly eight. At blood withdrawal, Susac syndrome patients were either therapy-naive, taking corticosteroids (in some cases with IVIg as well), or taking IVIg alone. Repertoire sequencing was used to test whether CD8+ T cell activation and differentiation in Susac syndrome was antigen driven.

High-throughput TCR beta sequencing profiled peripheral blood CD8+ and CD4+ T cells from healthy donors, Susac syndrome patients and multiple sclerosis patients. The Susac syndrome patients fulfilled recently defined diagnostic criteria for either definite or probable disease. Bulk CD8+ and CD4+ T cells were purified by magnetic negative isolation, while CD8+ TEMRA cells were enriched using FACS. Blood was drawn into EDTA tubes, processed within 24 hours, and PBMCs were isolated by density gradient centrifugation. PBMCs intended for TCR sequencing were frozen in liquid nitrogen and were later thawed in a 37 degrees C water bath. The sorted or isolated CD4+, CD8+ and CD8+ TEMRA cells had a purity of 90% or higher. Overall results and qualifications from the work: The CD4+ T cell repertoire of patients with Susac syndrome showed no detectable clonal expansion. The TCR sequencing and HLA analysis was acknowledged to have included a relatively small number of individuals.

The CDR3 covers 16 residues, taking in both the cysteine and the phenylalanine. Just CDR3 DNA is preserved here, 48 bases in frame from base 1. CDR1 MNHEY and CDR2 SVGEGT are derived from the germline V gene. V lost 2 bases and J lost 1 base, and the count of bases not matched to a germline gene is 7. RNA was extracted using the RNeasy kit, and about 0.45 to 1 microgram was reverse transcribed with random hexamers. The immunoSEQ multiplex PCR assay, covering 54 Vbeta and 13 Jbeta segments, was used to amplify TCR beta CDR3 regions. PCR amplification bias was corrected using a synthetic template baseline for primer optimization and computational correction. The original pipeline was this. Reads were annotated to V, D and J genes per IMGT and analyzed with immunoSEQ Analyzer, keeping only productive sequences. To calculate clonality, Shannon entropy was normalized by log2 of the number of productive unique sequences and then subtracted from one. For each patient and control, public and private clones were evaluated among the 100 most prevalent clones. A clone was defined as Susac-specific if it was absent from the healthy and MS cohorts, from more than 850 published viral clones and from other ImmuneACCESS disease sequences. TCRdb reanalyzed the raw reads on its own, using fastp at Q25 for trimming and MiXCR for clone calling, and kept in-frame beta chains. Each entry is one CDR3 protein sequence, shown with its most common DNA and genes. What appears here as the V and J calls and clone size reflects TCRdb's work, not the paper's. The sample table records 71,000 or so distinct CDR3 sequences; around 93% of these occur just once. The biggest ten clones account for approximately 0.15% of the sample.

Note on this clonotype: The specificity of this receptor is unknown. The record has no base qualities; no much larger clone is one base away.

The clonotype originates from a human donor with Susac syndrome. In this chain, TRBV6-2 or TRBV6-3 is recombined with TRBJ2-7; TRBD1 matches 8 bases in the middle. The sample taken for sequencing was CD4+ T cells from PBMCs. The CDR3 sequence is CASSYAPGTGSYEQYF. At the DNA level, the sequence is TGTGCCAGCAGTTACGCCCCCGGGACAGGATCCTACGAGCAGTACTTC.